This paragraph reports one T cell receptor beta chain. Germline V gene sequence: CDR1 SGHTA, CDR2 FQGNSA. The CDR3 consists of 17 residues. V shed 5 bases and J shed 0 bases, with 16 bases lying between them. This entry belongs to a study of beta chain features in type 1 diabetes. Every isolated RNA sample was fully reverse transcribed, so sequencing captured expressed TCRB transcripts. Only in-frame clones appear in the TCRdb table, and some are missing; sequencing was by immunoSEQ multiplex PCR. Here the sample spans approximately 150,000 clones, 10% being singletons. The rearrangement joins TRBV7-2 to TRBJ1-4; TRBD1 is a possible D gene (6 bases). The clonotype was recovered from a man aged 18 to 29 in good health. Specimen: naive CD4+ T cells from blood. The CDR3 is CASSPLTGPSTNEKLFF. As DNA, the CDR3 is TGTGCCAGCAGCCCACTGACAGGTCCATCAACTAATGAAAAACTGTTTTTT.